Here is one T cell receptor beta chain with its context. What it recognizes is unknown. The sample is drawn from a study of chemoradiotherapy in HPV16-positive cancers. General study points: Only two HPV16-positive patients supplied the functional HPV-specificity definition.

Sequencing used immunoSEQ multiplex PCR; TCRdb keeps in-frame clones, though not all of them. Of some 25,000 clones in the sample, roughly 94% were seen once. This CDR3 region has 14 residues. J was trimmed by 10 bases and V by 2 bases; bases with no gene match: 8. CDR1 is SGHNT and CDR2 is YYREEE in the germline V gene (reference sequence). This clonotype was sampled from a human donor with HPV-associated anogenital cancer. This chain links TRBV5-4 with TRBJ1-1, with 10 bases that match TRBD1. Sampling took place from a patient who underwent chemoradiotherapy. The CDR3 region has the DNA TGTGCCAGCAGCTTTGTCGACAGGGGGCGGGGAGCTTTCTTT. Translated, it gives CASSFVDRGRGAFF.